One and the same sample provided the 30 T cell receptor beta chains below, sequenced in a study of CD8+ T cells in alopecia areata. Extraction of RNA preceded its reverse transcription into cDNA, which served as the sequencing template. This table comes from immunoSEQ multiplex PCR, and its TCRdb copy is limited to in-frame clones, with some not included. The repertoire holds about 170,000 clones, with approximately 65% as singletons. The sample here was CD8+ T cells sorted from blood, taken at week 0. These TCRs come from a human donor with alopecia areata.

In this sample, this clone turned up a few times. The chain employs TRBV7-2 and TRBJ2-3; D remains unclear. Trimming pared 3 bases from V and 11 bases from J, leaving 6 bases between. Per the germline V gene, CDR1 is SGHTA and CDR2 is FQGNSA. The CDR3 runs 10 residues. The CDR3: CASSFSLQYF. DNA for the CDR3: TGTGCCAGCAGCTTTTCCTTGCAGTATTTT. The complete variable domain, with remaining parts taken from reference TRBV7-2 and TRBJ2-3, reads GAGVSQSPSNKVTEKGKDVELRCDPISGHTALYWYRQSLGQGLEFLIYFQGNSAPDKSGLPSDRFSAERTGGSVSTLTIQRTQQEDSAVYLCASSFSLQYFGPGTRLTVL.

There are a few counts of this clone. The CDR3 sequence is CSVDRGARGTDTQYF. As DNA, the CDR3 is TGCAGCGTTGACCGAGGGGCGCGGGGCACAGATACGCAGTATTTT. The V gene is TRBV29-1, the J gene TRBJ2-3; D might be TRBD1 or TRBD2, each matching 5 bases. CDR1 and CDR2 from the germline V gene are SQVTM and ANQGSEA. The CDR3 is made up of 15 amino acids. Between the trimmed V and J ends, which lost 3 bases and 1 base, there was a span of 14 bases.

V usage is TRBV7-6 and J usage is TRBJ2-5; the D call may be TRBD1 or TRBD2 (5 bases each). V was cut by 1 base and J by 5 bases, with 14 bases left in between. The germline CDR1 and CDR2 sequences are SGHVS and FNYEAQ. The CDR3 runs to 15 residues. The CDR3 is CASSLVGTPSETQYF. DNA for the CDR3: TGTGCCAGCAGCTTAGTTGGGACGCCAAGTGAGACCCAGTACTTC.

The gene calls are TRBV4-1 and TRBJ1-2; D is uncertain. The V end was cut by 0 bases, the J end by 4 bases, with 12 bases between. The CDR3 sequence is 15 residues long. Germline V gene sequence: CDR1 MGHRA, CDR2 YSYEKL. The CDR3 DNA reads as TGCGCCAGCAGCCAAGATCGTTCGGCCGCCTATGGCTACACCTTC. Encoded protein: CASSQDRSAAYGYTF.

This clone was found a few times. The chain joins TRBV30 to TRBJ1-5, with D possibly being TRBD1 (6 bases). V was cut by 5 bases and J by 7 bases, with 15 bases left in between. Germline V lookup: CDR1 GTSNPN, CDR2 SVGIG (reference sequence). This CDR3 is built from 13 residues. This CDR3 reads CAWGAGGWQPQHF. The CDR3 nucleotides read TGTGCCTGGGGTGCGGGGGGCTGGCAGCCCCAGCATTTT.

CDR3 residues: CASSHIAGGPGDTQYF. CDR3 sequence (DNA): TGTGCCAGCAGCCATATAGCGGGGGGCCCCGGAGATACGCAGTATTTT. The chain recombines TRBV4-2 with TRBJ2-3; 10 bases line up with TRBD2. The germline V gene has CDR1 LGHNA and CDR2 YNFKEQ. The CDR3 consists of 16 residues. J was trimmed by 5 bases and V by 3 bases; bases with no gene match: 8.

This CDR3 reads CATQWPGGYGYTF. The DNA for the CDR3 is TGTGCCACCCAGTGGCCAGGGGGATATGGCTACACCTTC. This rearrangement joins TRBV27 to TRBJ1-2; 7 bases fit TRBD1. This CDR3 comprises 13 residues. V lost 10 bases to trimming and J lost 5 bases; unmatched junction nucleotides: 10. Germline-derived CDR1 and CDR2 are MNHEY and SMNVEV (reference sequence).

Details on this clone: Other DNA sequences in this sample translate to the same CDR3. The chain couples TRBV7-9 to TRBJ2-7, with D possibly TRBD2 on 5 matching bases. CDR3 size: 12 residues. The germline V gene has CDR1 SEHNR and CDR2 FQNEAQ (reference sequence). The V and J ends lost 1 base and 6 bases respectively, with 7 bases between them. CDR3 nucleotides: TGTGCCAGCAGCTTAGGAGGGCTCGAGCAGTACTTC. Its translation is CASSLGGLEQYF. The entire variable domain, with the rest obtained from reference TRBV7-9 and TRBJ2-7, is as follows: DTGVSQNPRHKITKRGQNVTFRCDPISEHNRLYWYRQTLGQGPEFLTYFQNEAQLEKSRLLSDRFSAERPKGSFSTLEIQRTEQGDSAMYLCASSLGGLEQYFGPGTRLTVT.

The V and J genes are TRBV6-4 and TRBJ2-7, with D maybe TRBD1 (6 bases). Trimming left V 7 bases short and J 3 bases short, with 13 bases between. This CDR3 comprises 13 residues. Germline V gene sequence: CDR1 MRHNA, CDR2 SNTAGT. This CDR3 reads CASNGQLYYEQYF. In DNA, the CDR3 is TGTGCCAGCAATGGACAGCTCTACTACGAGCAGTACTTC.

The chain recombines TRBV4-1 with TRBJ2-7, with TRBD2 matching over 16 bases. V was pared by 3 bases and J by 1 base, with 3 bases of the junction left unmatched. The CDR3 length is 17 residues. CDR1 and CDR2 (germline): MGHRA, YSYEKL. CDR3 DNA sequence: TGCGCCAGCAGCCAGGGACTAGCGGGGGGGATGTCCTACGAGCAGTACTTC. Amino acid sequence: CASSQGLAGGMSYEQYF.

This chain links TRBV5-5 with TRBJ2-4; D tentatively fits TRBD1 or TRBD2 (5 bases each). The CDR3 extends over 13 amino acids. Between the trimmed V and J ends, which lost 0 bases and 7 bases, there was a span of 8 bases. The V gene's germline CDR1 is SGHKS and CDR2 YYEKEE (reference sequence). The CDR3 region is CASSLDWGNIQYF. As DNA, the CDR3 is TGTGCCAGCAGCTTGGACTGGGGGAACATTCAGTACTTC.

The chain recombines TRBV25-1 with TRBJ2-5; unclear D gene. Looked up from germline, CDR1 is MGHDK and CDR2 is SYGVNS. This CDR3 has 13 residues. Trimming took off 3 bases at V and 2 bases at J, with 7 bases between the two ends. This CDR3 reads CASSDGVQETQYF. The DNA for the CDR3 is TGTGCCAGCAGTGATGGGGTACAAGAGACCCAGTACTTC.

V is TRBV11-2 and J is TRBJ2-3, with TRBD2 identical over 8 bases. This CDR3 has 15 amino acids. J lost 4 bases, V lost 2 bases, and 5 bases had no gene match. The germline V gene encodes CDR1 SGHAT and CDR2 FQNNGV. CDR3: CASSLPSGWPDTQYF. DNA for the CDR3: TGTGCCAGCAGCTTACCTAGCGGGTGGCCAGATACGCAGTATTTT.

This clone was observed a handful of times. The V call is TRBV11-1, the J call TRBJ1-2; tentative D call: TRBD1 (5 bases). V was clipped by 1 base and J by 8 bases, with 11 bases between them. The CDR3 contains 13 residues. The V gene's germline CDR1 is SGHAT and CDR2 FQDESV (reference sequence). The CDR3 sequence is CASSLGGARGYTF. The CDR3, as DNA: TGTGCCAGCAGCTTAGGAGGGGCGCGAGGCTACACCTTC. Supplemented by reference TRBV11-1 and TRBJ1-2, the full variable domain reads EAEVAQSPRYKITEKSQAVAFWCDPISGHATLYWYRQILGQGPELLVQFQDESVVDDSQLPKDRFSAERLKGVDSTLKIQPAELGDSAMYLCASSLGGARGYTFGSGTRLTVV.

This clone appeared a few times. The rearrangement links TRBV5-1 to TRBJ2-6, with 7 bases fitting TRBD1. This CDR3 contains 17 residues. V was pared by 4 bases and J by 0 bases, with 7 bases of the junction left unmatched. Per germline, CDR1 SGHRS and CDR2 YFSETQ. The DNA of the CDR3 is TGCGCCAGCAGCGAAAGACAGGGTGGCTCTGGGGCCAACGTCCTGACTTTC. It translates to CASSERQGGSGANVLTF.

This clone was seen a single time. CDR3 sequence: CSVENRRASYEQYF. DNA for the CDR3: TGCAGCGTTGAAAATCGCCGGGCTTCCTACGAGCAGTACTTC. The J gene is TRBJ2-7, the V gene TRBV29-1, with D uncertain. With 2 bases removed from V and 1 base from J, the gap between germline ends came to 12 bases. This CDR3 comprises 14 residues. The germline V gene encodes CDR1 SQVTM and CDR2 ANQGSEA.

The gene calls are TRBV7-9 and TRBJ2-3, with TRBD2 matching over 12 bases. The V gene's germline CDR1 is SEHNR and CDR2 FQNEAQ (reference sequence). The V segment lost 4 bases and the J segment 2 bases; nucleotides outside the gene matches: 4. CDR3 length: 16 residues. CDR3 bases: TGTGCCAGCAGCTCTAGCGGGGGGGCGGACACAGATACGCAGTATTTT. This encodes CASSSSGGADTDTQYF.

There are a few counts of this clone. This sequence joins TRBV5-1 and TRBJ2-7; D possibly corresponds to TRBD1 (6 bases). The CDR3 loop spans 15 amino acids. Germline-derived CDR1 and CDR2 are SGHRS and YFSETQ. V was trimmed by 4 bases and J by 4 bases, leaving 18 bases between them. The CDR3: CASSLTTGNTYEQYF. The CDR3 region has the DNA TGCGCCAGCAGCCTGACTACAGGGAACACATACGAGCAGTACTTC.

The chain carries TRBV30 and TRBJ2-1, with 12 bases identical to TRBD2. The length of the CDR3 is 21 residues. The V gene's germline CDR1 is GTSNPN and CDR2 SVGIG (reference sequence). With 5 bases clipped from V and 6 bases from J, the junction kept 26 bases outside the gene matches. The CDR3 loop reads CAWLEIPVTSGGPPTPNEQFF. CDR3 sequence (DNA): TGTGCCTGGTTGGAGATTCCAGTGACTAGCGGGGGCCCCCCTACACCCAATGAGCAGTTCTTC. The full variable domain, its missing parts supplied by reference TRBV30 and TRBJ2-1, is SQTIHQWPATLVQPVGSPLSLECTVEGTSNPNLYWYRQAAGRGLQLLFYSVGIGQISSEVPQNLSASRPQDRQFILSSKKLLLSDSGFYLCAWLEIPVTSGGPPTPNEQFFGPGTRLTVL.

This clone was seen a few times. This chain links TRBV6-5 with TRBJ2-7; 7 bases fit TRBD2. The V segment lost 2 bases and the J segment 4 bases; nucleotides outside the gene matches: 2. The CDR3 sequence is 13 residues long. The germline V gene has CDR1 MNHEY and CDR2 SVGAGI. The CDR3 DNA sequence: TGTGCCAGCAGTTACACCGGGGGGTACGAGCAGTACTTC. It codes for CASSYTGGYEQYF.

This chain links TRBV6-1 with TRBJ1-2, with unresolved D. Trimming cost V 9 bases and J 0 bases, with 14 bases left between them. CDR1 is MNHNS and CDR2 is SASEGT in the germline V gene. The CDR3 is 14 residues long. This CDR3 reads CASALDASNYGYTF. Here the CDR3 DNA reads TGTGCCAGTGCTCTCGACGCTTCTAACTATGGCTACACCTTC.

This clone has only a few counts. The chain has TRBV7-8 and TRBJ2-5, with 10 bases lining up with TRBD2. J was trimmed by 4 bases and V by 5 bases; bases with no gene match: 4. This CDR3 is built from 14 residues. The germline CDR1 and CDR2 sequences are SGHVS and FQNEAQ. CDR3 sequence (DNA): TGTGCCAGCAGCCCAACTAGCGGGACAGAGACCCAGTACTTC. It specifies CASSPTSGTETQYF.

The sample holds many counts of this clone. The J gene is TRBJ1-5, the V gene TRBV27, with 12 bases lining up with TRBD1. The germline gives CDR1 MNHEY, CDR2 SMNVEV (reference sequence). V was clipped by 7 bases and J by 9 bases; unmatched bases: 19. The CDR3 covers 18 residues. CDR3 region: CASKSPGQGALIKVPQHF. CDR3 sequence (DNA): TGTGCCAGCAAATCACCGGGACAGGGGGCTCTAATCAAAGTGCCCCAGCATTTT.

The rearrangement joins TRBV7-6 to TRBJ2-7; 10 bases line up with TRBD1. Germline assignment: CDR1 SGHVS and CDR2 FNYEAQ. Trimming took 3 bases from V and 5 from J; bases not matched to a gene: 7. This CDR3 region has 15 residues. The CDR3 loop reads CASSFPGQGTDEQYF. DNA of the CDR3: TGTGCCAGCAGCTTCCCGGGACAGGGGACGGACGAGCAGTACTTC.

The sample holds a few counts of this clone. The rearrangement joins TRBV2 to TRBJ2-7; 10 bases agree with TRBD1. The ends lost 7 bases at V and 2 bases at J; junction bases unmatched: 2. The CDR3 is 13 residues long. CDR1 SNHLY and CDR2 FYNNEI come from the germline V gene. The CDR3 DNA follows: TGTGCCAGCACCGGGACAGGGGCCTACGAGCAGTACTTC. Protein: CASTGTGAYEQYF.

The chain combines TRBV2 with TRBJ1-2; D gene ambiguous. This CDR3 has 13 residues. Germline V lookup: CDR1 SNHLY, CDR2 FYNNEI. V was pared by 3 bases and J by 3 bases, with 8 bases between. CDR3 loop: CASSDPDYYGYTF. In DNA form, the CDR3 reads TGTGCCAGCAGTGACCCAGATTACTATGGCTACACCTTC.

J is TRBJ2-5 and V is TRBV13; possible D gene TRBD2, 5 bases. The CDR3 extends over 11 amino acids. The germline V gene encodes CDR1 PRHDT and CDR2 FYEKMQ (reference sequence). V was clipped by 3 bases and J by 10 bases, with 9 bases between them. This CDR3 reads CASSFRGDQYF. CDR3 nucleotide sequence: TGTGCCAGCAGCTTCCGGGGAGACCAGTACTTC.

This clone is a singleton in its sample. The chain is built from TRBV7-9 and TRBJ2-1; D uncertain. This CDR3 has 12 amino acids. From germline, CDR1 is SEHNR and CDR2 FQNEAQ (reference sequence). V dropped 3 bases and J dropped 6 bases, with 6 bases sitting between them. CDR3: CASSFYLNEQFF. The CDR3 DNA is TGTGCCAGCAGCTTTTATCTCAATGAGCAGTTCTTC.

The rearrangement uses TRBV2 and TRBJ2-3; D is unclear. Germline-derived CDR1 and CDR2 are SNHLY and FYNNEI. V was clipped by 8 bases and J by 7 bases, with 10 bases between them. This CDR3 has 11 residues. CDR3 protein: CASQGLNTQYF. The CDR3 DNA is TGTGCCAGCCAAGGCTTAAATACGCAGTATTTT.

V is TRBV5-6 and J is TRBJ1-1; no definite D call. CDR3 length equals 12 residues. V was shortened by 3 bases and J by 6 bases, with 9 bases between the two germline ends. The germline V gene encodes CDR1 SGHDT and CDR2 YYEEEE. CDR3 sequence reads: CASSSGRAEAFF. CDR3 sequence (DNA): TGTGCCAGCAGCTCAGGACGGGCTGAAGCTTTCTTT.